Given below is one T cell receptor (beta chain) in context. TCRB transcripts that were expressed got sequenced, as all of the isolated RNA had been reverse transcribed. Assay used: immunoSEQ multiplex PCR; TCRdb lists only in-frame clones, some missing. The data show about 220,000 clones, approximately 10% seen once. This CDR3 has 14 residues. V was shortened by 3 bases and J by 0 bases, with 8 bases between the two germline ends. The germline V gene has CDR1 LNHDA and CDR2 SQIVND (reference sequence). This record belongs to a study of beta chain features in type 1 diabetes. Looking at the study overall: Similarity in age, gender and cell yields was seen between patients and healthy donors.

Each of the CD4+ naive, central memory, regulatory and stem cell-like memory populations was sorted via CD45RO/CCR7/CD25/CD127/CD95/CD27. This clonotype was sampled from a man between 18 and 35 years old in good health. The chain links TRBV19 to TRBJ1-1, with D possibly matching TRBD1 (5 bases). Material: central memory CD4+ T cells from blood. The chain's CDR3 is CASSIGTVNTEAFF. The CDR3 coding sequence is TGTGCCAGTAGTATCGGGACGGTGAACACTGAAGCTTTCTTT.